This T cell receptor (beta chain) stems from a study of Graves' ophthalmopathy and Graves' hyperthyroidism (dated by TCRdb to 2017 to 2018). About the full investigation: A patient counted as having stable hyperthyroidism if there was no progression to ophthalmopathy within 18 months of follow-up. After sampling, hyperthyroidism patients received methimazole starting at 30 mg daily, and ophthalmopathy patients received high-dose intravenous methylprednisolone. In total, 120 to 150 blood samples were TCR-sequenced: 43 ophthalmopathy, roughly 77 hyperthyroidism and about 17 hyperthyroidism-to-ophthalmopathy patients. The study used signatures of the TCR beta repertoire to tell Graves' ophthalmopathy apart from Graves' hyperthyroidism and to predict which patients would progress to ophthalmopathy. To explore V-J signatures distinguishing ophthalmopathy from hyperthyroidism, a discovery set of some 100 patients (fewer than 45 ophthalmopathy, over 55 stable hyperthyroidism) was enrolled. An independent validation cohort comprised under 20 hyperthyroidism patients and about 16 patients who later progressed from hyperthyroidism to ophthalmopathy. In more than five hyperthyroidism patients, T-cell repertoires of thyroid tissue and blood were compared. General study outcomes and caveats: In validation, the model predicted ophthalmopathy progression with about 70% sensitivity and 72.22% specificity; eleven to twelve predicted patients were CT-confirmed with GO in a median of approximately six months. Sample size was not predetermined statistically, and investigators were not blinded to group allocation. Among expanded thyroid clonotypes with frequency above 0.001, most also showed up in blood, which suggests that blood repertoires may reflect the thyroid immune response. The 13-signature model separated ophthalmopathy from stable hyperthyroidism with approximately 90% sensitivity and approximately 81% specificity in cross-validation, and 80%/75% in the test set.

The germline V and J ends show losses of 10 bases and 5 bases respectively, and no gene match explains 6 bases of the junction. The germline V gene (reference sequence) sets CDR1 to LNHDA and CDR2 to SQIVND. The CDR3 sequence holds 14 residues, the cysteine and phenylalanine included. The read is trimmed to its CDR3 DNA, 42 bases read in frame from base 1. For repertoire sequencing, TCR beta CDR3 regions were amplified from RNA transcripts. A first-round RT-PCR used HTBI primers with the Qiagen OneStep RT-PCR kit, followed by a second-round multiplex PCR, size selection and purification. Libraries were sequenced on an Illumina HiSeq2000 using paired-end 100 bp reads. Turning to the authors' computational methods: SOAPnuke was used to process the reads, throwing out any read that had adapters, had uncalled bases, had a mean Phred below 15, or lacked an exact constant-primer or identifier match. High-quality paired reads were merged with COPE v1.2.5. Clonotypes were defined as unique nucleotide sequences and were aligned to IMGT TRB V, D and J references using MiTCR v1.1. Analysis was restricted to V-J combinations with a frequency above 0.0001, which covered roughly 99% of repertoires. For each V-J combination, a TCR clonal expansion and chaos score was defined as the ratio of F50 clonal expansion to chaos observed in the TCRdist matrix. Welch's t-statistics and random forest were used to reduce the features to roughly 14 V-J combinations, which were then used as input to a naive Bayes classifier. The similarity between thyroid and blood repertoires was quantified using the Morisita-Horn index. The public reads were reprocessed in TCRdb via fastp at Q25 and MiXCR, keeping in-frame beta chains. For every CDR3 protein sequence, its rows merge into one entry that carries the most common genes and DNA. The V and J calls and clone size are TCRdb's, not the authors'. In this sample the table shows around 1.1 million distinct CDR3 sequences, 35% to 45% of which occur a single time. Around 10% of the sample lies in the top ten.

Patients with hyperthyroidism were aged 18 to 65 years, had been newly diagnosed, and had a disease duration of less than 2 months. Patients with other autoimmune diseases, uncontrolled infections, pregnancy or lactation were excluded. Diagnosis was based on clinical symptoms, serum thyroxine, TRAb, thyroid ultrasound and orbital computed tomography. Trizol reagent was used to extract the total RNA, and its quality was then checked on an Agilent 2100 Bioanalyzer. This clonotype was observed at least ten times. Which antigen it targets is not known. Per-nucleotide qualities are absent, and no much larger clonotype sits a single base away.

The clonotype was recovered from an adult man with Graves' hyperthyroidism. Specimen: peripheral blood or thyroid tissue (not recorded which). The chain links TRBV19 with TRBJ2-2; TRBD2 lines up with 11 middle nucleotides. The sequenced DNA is TGTGCCACCAGCGGGACTAGCGGTACCGGGGAGCTGTTTTTT. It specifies CATSGTSGTGELFF.